These T cell receptor beta chains were read from a single sample in a study of identical twins. TCRdb analysed the 5' RACE reads with MiXCR anew, one entry per CDR3 protein. The sample records 450,000 to 650,000 distinct CDR3 sequences, about 15% being singletons. The data also belong to a second study, concerning yellow fever vaccine responses in identical twins.

The sample consisted of CD4+ T cells sorted from blood. The origin of the receptors is a young woman in good health. Each CDR3 is given with its conserved first and last residue. The order of the fields is V gene, J gene, clone size, D gene, CDR3 DNA, CDR3 protein. D genes are given only for firm matches. For some rows the clone size is stated as once, few or many, or as a class when expanded; others skip it.

V: TRBV15
J: TRBJ1-2
size: -
D: -
DNA: TGTGCCACCAGCAGGTATGCCGATGGCTACACCTTC
CDR3: CATSRYADGYTF

V: TRBV20-1
J: TRBJ1-2
size: -
D: -
DNA: TGCAGTGCTAGTTCAGGTGACAGGAAAGGCGGCTACACCTTC
CDR3: CSASSGDRKGGYTF

V: TRBV5-1
J: TRBJ2-7
size: few
D: TRBD2
DNA: TGCGCCAGCAGGGAGACTAATAGCGGGAGGGCCCGAGGAACCTACGAGCAGTACTTC
CDR3: CASRETNSGRARGTYEQYF

V: TRBV18
J: TRBJ2-1
size: -
D: TRBD1
DNA: TGTGCCAGCTCTCCCGACAGGGTGGTTGAGCAGTTCTTC
CDR3: CASSPDRVVEQFF

V: TRBV12-3/TRBV12-4
J: TRBJ2-1
size: many
D: TRBD2
DNA: TGTGCCAGCAGTTTTGTGAGCGGGAAATACAATGAGCAGTTCTTC
CDR3: CASSFVSGKYNEQFF

V: TRBV5-1
J: TRBJ2-1
size: -
D: -
DNA: TGCGCCAGCAGCCCGCGGACGCGGGGCGCCGGTGTAAGTGAGCAGTTCTTC
CDR3: CASSPRTRGAGVSEQFF

V: TRBV10-3
J: TRBJ2-1
size: few
D: TRBD2
DNA: TGTGCCATCAGCCCCTCCCTGCTAGCGGGAGTAGATGCCTACAATGAGCAGTTCTTC
CDR3: CAISPSLLAGVDAYNEQFF

V: TRBV6-5
J: TRBJ1-6
size: -
D: -
DNA: TGTGCCAGCAGTTACCCCGCGCAGGGTAATTCACCCCTCCACTTT
CDR3: CASSYPAQGNSPLHF

V: TRBV3-1
J: TRBJ1-1
size: few
D: -
DNA: TGTGCCAGCAGCCAGACGGGGGGGGCGATTCCTGGGACTGAAGCTTTCTTT
CDR3: CASSQTGGAIPGTEAFF

V: TRBV18
J: TRBJ1-4
size: few
D: -
DNA: TGTGCCAGCTCATTACGAGCCGAAGAAAAACTGTTTTTT
CDR3: CASSLRAEEKLFF

V: TRBV5-1
J: TRBJ1-3
size: -
D: -
DNA: TGCGCCAGCAGCTGGGACACTCAAGTAGGAAACACCATATATTTT
CDR3: CASSWDTQVGNTIYF

V: TRBV5-1
J: TRBJ2-2
size: few
D: TRBD1
DNA: TGCGCCAGCAGCAAAGGGACAGGGCACGGGGAGCTGTTTTTT
CDR3: CASSKGTGHGELFF

V: TRBV12-3/TRBV12-4
J: TRBJ2-5
size: few
D: -
DNA: TGTGCCAGCAGGGGTTCGGTGACCCAGTACTTC
CDR3: CASRGSVTQYF

V: TRBV7-9
J: TRBJ1-1
size: once
D: -
DNA: TGTGCCAGCAGCCCAACGACAGCCAACACTGAAGCTTTCTTT
CDR3: CASSPTTANTEAFF

V: TRBV5-6
J: TRBJ2-5
size: -
D: TRBD1
DNA: TGTGCCAGCAGCCCTCCAAGACAGGGATCAGAGACCCAGTACTTC
CDR3: CASSPPRQGSETQYF

V: TRBV10-3
J: TRBJ2-1
size: few
D: -
DNA: TGTGCCATCAGTGGTGGACACTCGGATGAGCAGTTCTTC
CDR3: CAISGGHSDEQFF

V: TRBV7-3
J: TRBJ2-1
size: -
D: -
DNA: TGTGCCAGCAGCTCGAAAGGGGCAACCAATGAGCAGTTCTTC
CDR3: CASSSKGATNEQFF

V: TRBV28
J: TRBJ2-2
size: few
D: TRBD1
DNA: TGTGCCAGCTCCCCCGGGGACAGGGGCACCGGGGAGCTGTTTTTT
CDR3: CASSPGDRGTGELFF

V: TRBV7-9
J: TRBJ2-1
size: -
D: -
DNA: TGTGCCAGCAGGGCTTTGGGGGGTCGGGGTTCCTACAATGAGCAGTTCTTC
CDR3: CASRALGGRGSYNEQFF

V: TRBV27
J: TRBJ2-5
size: -
D: -
DNA: TGTGCCAGCAGTTTATCTCCAGGACAGCAAGAGACCCAGTACTTC
CDR3: CASSLSPGQQETQYF

V: TRBV19
J: TRBJ2-3
size: few
D: TRBD2
DNA: TGTGCCAGTAGTGGACTAGCGGGAGATACGCAGTATTTT
CDR3: CASSGLAGDTQYF

V: TRBV20-1
J: TRBJ2-2
size: -
D: TRBD1
DNA: TGCAGTGCCCCCAAGGGACAGGGGGCGATCACCGGGGAGCTGTTTTTT
CDR3: CSAPKGQGAITGELFF

V: TRBV24-1
J: TRBJ2-3
size: few
D: TRBD1
DNA: TGTGCCACCAGTGACCGGGACAGGGGAAGCACAGATACGCAGTATTTT
CDR3: CATSDRDRGSTDTQYF

V: TRBV3-1
J: TRBJ2-5
size: -
D: -
DNA: TGTGCCAGCAGCCCGGCGGTTAAACCACAAGAGACCCAGTACTTC
CDR3: CASSPAVKPQETQYF

V: TRBV20-1
J: TRBJ2-1
size: few
D: TRBD2
DNA: TGCAGTGCTAGAGACCTCGGGAGGGCGGCTGAGCAGTTCTTC
CDR3: CSARDLGRAAEQFF

V: TRBV20-1
J: TRBJ2-5
size: -
D: -
DNA: TGCAGTGCTAGAGACGTATCGAGACAAGAGACCCAGTACTTC
CDR3: CSARDVSRQETQYF

V: TRBV6-5
J: TRBJ1-3
size: few
D: TRBD1
DNA: TGTGCCAGCAGGTTAGGGACAGGGGGCGACGGAAACACCATATATTTT
CDR3: CASRLGTGGDGNTIYF

V: TRBV20-1
J: TRBJ1-1
size: few
D: -
DNA: TGCAGTGCCCGAGGGGCAGGGAAAGGGAACACTGAAGCTTTCTTT
CDR3: CSARGAGKGNTEAFF

V: TRBV18
J: TRBJ2-7
size: few
D: -
DNA: TGTGCCAGCTCACCGGGATCAATCACCTACGAGCAGTACTTC
CDR3: CASSPGSITYEQYF

V: TRBV4-2
J: TRBJ2-7
size: -
D: TRBD1
DNA: TGTGCCAGCAGCCAAACCGGGACAGACTCCTACGAGCAGTACTTC
CDR3: CASSQTGTDSYEQYF

V: TRBV28
J: TRBJ2-2
size: few
D: -
DNA: TGTGCCAGTGTTTTTACAGGGTCCCTAGCGGACCCGAACACCGGGGAGCTGTTTTTT
CDR3: CASVFTGSLADPNTGELFF

V: TRBV7-9
J: TRBJ2-7
size: few
D: TRBD1
DNA: TGTGCCAGCAGCTTAGCGACAGGGGCCTACTCCTACGAGCAGTACTTC
CDR3: CASSLATGAYSYEQYF

V: TRBV6-1
J: TRBJ1-2
size: -
D: TRBD1
DNA: TGTGCCAGCAGTATCGGGACAGGGGTCGGCTACACCTTC
CDR3: CASSIGTGVGYTF

V: TRBV20-1
J: TRBJ2-3
size: -
D: TRBD2
DNA: TGCAGTGCTAGGGGACTAGCGGGCTACACAGATACGCAGTATTTT
CDR3: CSARGLAGYTDTQYF

V: TRBV5-1
J: TRBJ2-3
size: -
D: TRBD2
DNA: TGCGCCAGCTTTAGCGGGGGTACAGATACGCAGTATTTT
CDR3: CASFSGGTDTQYF

V: TRBV5-6
J: TRBJ1-1
size: many
D: -
DNA: TGTGCCAGCAGCTTGTCCGGGAAAGCTTTCTTT
CDR3: CASSLSGKAFF

V: TRBV5-1
J: TRBJ2-5
size: -
D: -
DNA: TGCGCCAGCAGCCTCGCGGTAGAAGAGACCCAGTACTTC
CDR3: CASSLAVEETQYF

V: TRBV7-9
J: TRBJ1-2
size: -
D: -
DNA: TGTGTCAGCAGCCCCTTTGGGGAGGGCTATGGCTACACCTTC
CDR3: CVSSPFGEGYGYTF

V: TRBV6-1
J: TRBJ2-1
size: -
D: TRBD2
DNA: TGTGCCAGCAGTCCCCTAGCGGGAGGGTCCCCCTACAATGAGCAGTTCTTC
CDR3: CASSPLAGGSPYNEQFF

V: TRBV2
J: TRBJ1-6
size: -
D: -
DNA: TGTGCCAGCACTACGGACGGTTCATCGCCGCACTTT
CDR3: CASTTDGSSPHF

V: TRBV20-1
J: TRBJ2-2
size: -
D: -
DNA: TGCAGTGCTACCGGAGGGCCGTACACCGGGGAGCTGTTTTTT
CDR3: CSATGGPYTGELFF

V: TRBV20-1
J: TRBJ2-1
size: -
D: -
DNA: TGCAGTGCTAGAGCGAAGGGGTGGGATTACAATGAGCAGTTCTTC
CDR3: CSARAKGWDYNEQFF

V: TRBV6-1
J: TRBJ1-2
size: -
D: TRBD1
DNA: TGTGCCAGCAGACCGGGACAGGGTGATTCTGGCTACACCTTC
CDR3: CASRPGQGDSGYTF

V: TRBV5-1
J: TRBJ2-7
size: -
D: TRBD1
DNA: TGCGCCAGCAGCTTGGGTTCTGGACAGGGCTACGAGCAGTACTTC
CDR3: CASSLGSGQGYEQYF

V: TRBV4-1
J: TRBJ2-3
size: few
D: -
DNA: TGCGCCAGCAGCATCCGGGGGGCCCGAACAGATACGCAGTATTTT
CDR3: CASSIRGARTDTQYF

V: TRBV15
J: TRBJ2-3
size: few
D: TRBD1
DNA: TGTGCCACCAGCTCACAGGGGATGGGCACAGATACGCAGTATTTT
CDR3: CATSSQGMGTDTQYF

V: TRBV6-1
J: TRBJ2-3
size: -
D: -
DNA: TGTGCCAGCAGCCCGGGGCGGCTCACAGATACGCAGTATTTT
CDR3: CASSPGRLTDTQYF

V: TRBV12-3/TRBV12-4
J: TRBJ1-1
size: many
D: -
DNA: TGTGCCAGCAGTTTAGGGGGGCTCACTGAAGCTTTCTTT
CDR3: CASSLGGLTEAFF

V: TRBV12-3/TRBV12-4
J: TRBJ2-7
size: -
D: -
DNA: TGTGCCAGCAATTTTCAGGCTTCCTACGAGCAGTACTTC
CDR3: CASNFQASYEQYF

V: TRBV5-1
J: TRBJ1-2
size: many
D: -
DNA: TGCGCCAGCAGCCTACTATCCACTGATGGCTACACCTTC
CDR3: CASSLLSTDGYTF